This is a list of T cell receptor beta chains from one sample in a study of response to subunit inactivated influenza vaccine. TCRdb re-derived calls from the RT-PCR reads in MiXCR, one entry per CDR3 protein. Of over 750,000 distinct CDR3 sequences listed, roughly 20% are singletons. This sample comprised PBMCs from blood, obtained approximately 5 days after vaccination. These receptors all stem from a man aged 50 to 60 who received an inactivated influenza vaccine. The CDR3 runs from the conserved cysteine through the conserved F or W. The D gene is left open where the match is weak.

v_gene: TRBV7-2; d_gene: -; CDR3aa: CASSLGQVNNEQFF
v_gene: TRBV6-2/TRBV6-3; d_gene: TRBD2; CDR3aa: CASSYSGLAGNNEQFF
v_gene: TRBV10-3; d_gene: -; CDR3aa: CAITPQGKGEQYF
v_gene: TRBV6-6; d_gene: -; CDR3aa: CASQRDGTDTQYF
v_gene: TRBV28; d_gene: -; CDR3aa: CASSLFSGSEQFF
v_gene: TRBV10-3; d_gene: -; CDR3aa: CAISESYVSTDTQYF
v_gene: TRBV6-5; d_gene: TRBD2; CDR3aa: CASSYGTSGAYNEQFF
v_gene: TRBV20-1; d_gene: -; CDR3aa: CSADQNWGARDQPQHF
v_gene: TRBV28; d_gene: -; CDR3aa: CASSLHLYEQYF
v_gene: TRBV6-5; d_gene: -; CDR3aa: CASSYSDSGSEKLFF
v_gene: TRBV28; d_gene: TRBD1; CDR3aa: CASSETGQGIYGYTF
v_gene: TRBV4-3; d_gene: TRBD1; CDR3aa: CASSRTGAAYEQYF
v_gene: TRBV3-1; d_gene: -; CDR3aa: CASSQPGTAGTF
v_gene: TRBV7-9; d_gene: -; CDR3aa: CASSTPEYGINEQFF
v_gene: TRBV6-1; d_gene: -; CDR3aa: CASSEVGLSTYEQYF